The entry below describes one TCR beta chain. The data are from a study of technical replicates of blood from several donors. Repertoires were generated with immunoSEQ multiplex PCR, while TCRdb's copy carries only in-frame clones and drops some. The sample holds 80,000 to 95,000 clones, around 95% seen once. The receptor was derived from a human donor in good health. Sequenced sample: T cells isolated from PBMCs.

CDR3 sequence (DNA): TGCGCCAGCAGCCAAGAGGAGGGGGGGAGCTCCTACGAGCAGTACTTC. This sequence encodes CASSQEEGGSSYEQYF. The chain combines TRBV4-1 with TRBJ2-7; D might be TRBD2 (7 bases). Germline values: CDR1 MGHRA, CDR2 YSYEKL. The CDR3 totals 16 residues. V was trimmed by 0 bases and J by 0 bases, leaving 12 bases between them.